The source of this T cell receptor (beta chain) is a study of CD8+CD57+ T cells in acquired aplastic anemia. About the research overall: The study obtained an average of around 3.4 ug of DNA from sorted CD4+ and CD8+ cells.

The TCR beta profiling, which covered VDJ combination and CDR3 sequence, was carried out using genomic DNA as the template. MiXCR, run by TCRdb on the reads, gives a single entry per CDR3 protein. This table has about 190,000 distinct CDR3 sequences, about half appearing once. The CDR3 runs to 13 residues. CDR1 is SGHTA and CDR2 is FQGNSA in the germline V gene. Between the trimmed V and J ends, which lost 5 bases and 6 bases, there was a span of 13 bases. The sequence was obtained from a human donor in good health, serving as a control. This chain links TRBV7-2 with TRBJ1-2, with D uncertain. The sequenced sample consisted of sorted CD4+, CD8+, or CD8+CD57+ T cells (not recorded which) from PBMCs. The CDR3 sequence is CASSQSTRNGYTF. The CDR3 nucleotides read TGTGCCAGCAGCCAAAGCACCAGAAATGGCTACACCTTC.